The present TCR beta chain was sequenced within a study of T cells expressing NK-cell markers. Points from the study as a whole: These clonotypes additionally ranked first within the CD3+CD56-NKG2C+ fraction of a few donors. Whether expanded NKG2C+ T cell clones were HCMV specific stayed uncertain. A range of about 1.0-8% of CD8+ T cells consisted of dominant NKG2C+ clonotypes in several donors.

The CDR3 consists of 17 residues. Germline CDR1 MNHEY, CDR2 SVGEGT. TCR beta cDNA was generated via 5'RACE template switching incorporating UMIs. TCRdb reprocessed the 5' RACE reads and stores each CDR3 protein as one record, lacking DNA. Seen in this sample are roughly 180,000 distinct CDR3 sequences; the ten most common clones hold around 20%. Regarding this clonotype: Its antigen is undetermined.

The V gene is TRBV6-2 or TRBV6-3, the J gene TRBJ2-3; the D call from TCRdb, TRBD1, cannot be confirmed without DNA. Sequenced material: blood T cells: a sorted CD56 or NKG2C T cell subset, CD4+ or CD8+ T cells, or bulk PBMC T cells (not recorded which). The TCR sequence derives from a man aged 18-75 years in good health. The chain's CDR3 is CASSYSRTQGFTDTQYF.